Listed below are T cell receptor beta chains from one sample, sequenced in a study of spatial heterogeneity in lung cancer. TCRdb independently ran MiXCR on the 5' RACE reads; one entry per CDR3 protein. This table has roughly 17,000 distinct CDR3 sequences, under 7.5% appearing once. The material was lung tumor tissue, obtained at surgery. These receptor sequences come from a female donor with early-stage non-small cell lung cancer. Both conserved end residues are part of each CDR3. A D gene is named only where the DNA matches it firmly. The size entry is marked missing in some rows and otherwise reads once, few, many or a size class.

>NA|TRBV6-5|TRBJ1-5|NA
TGTGCCAGCAGCAGGGTGGGCGGTGGGGGCAATCAGCCCCAGCATTTT
CASSRVGGGGNQPQHF
>TRBD1|TRBV29-1|TRBJ2-7|many
TGCAGCGTTATTGACAGGGCCTACGAGCAGTACTTC
CSVIDRAYEQYF
>NA|TRBV12-3/TRBV12-4|TRBJ2-6|many
TGTGCCAGCACCCGGGTAGCCGGACGTGCCTTTGGGGCCAACGTCCTGACTTTC
CASTRVAGRAFGANVLTF
>NA|TRBV6-5|TRBJ1-5|many
TGTGCCAGCAGTGGGGGGGTCTATCAGCCCCAGCATTTT
CASSGGVYQPQHF
>TRBD2|TRBV20-1|TRBJ2-5|many
TGCAGTGCTGGCCGAAGCGGGGGGCAGGAGACCCAGTACTTC
CSAGRSGGQETQYF
>NA|TRBV28|TRBJ2-3|medium-sized
TGTGCCAGCAGTCCCCTCGGGGGCGCAATAACAGATACGCAGTATTTT
CASSPLGGAITDTQYF
>NA|TRBV28|TRBJ1-4|many
TGTGCCAGCAGTTTATCAGGCCAGGGAAGAGAAAAACTGTTTTTT
CASSLSGQGREKLFF
>NA|TRBV4-3|TRBJ2-1|NA
TGCGCCAGCAGCCAAGCGTCAATTCCCTCTGGGCGGGGAAAAAATGAGCAGTTCTTC
CASSQASIPSGRGKNEQFF
>NA|TRBV7-6|TRBJ1-6|NA
TGTGCCAGCAGCTTGACGGAACTCTCCTATAATTCACCCCTCCACTTT
CASSLTELSYNSPLHF
>NA|TRBV6-1|TRBJ2-2|many
TGTGCCAGCAGTGATGGACCGCTTTTCACCGGGGAGCTGTTTTTT
CASSDGPLFTGELFF
>NA|TRBV15|TRBJ1-3|few
TGTGCCACCAGCAGAGATCGGATTGCGGCGTCTGGAAACACCATATATTTT
CATSRDRIAASGNTIYF
>NA|TRBV6-2/TRBV6-3|TRBJ1-2|many
TGTGCCAGCAGCCCACGACGGGACCGGGCTCGGGGCTACACCTTC
CASSPRRDRARGYTF
>NA|TRBV12-3/TRBV12-4|TRBJ1-1|many
TGTGCCAGCAGCCCGGACGTCTCCTTTACGACTGAAGCTTTCTTT
CASSPDVSFTTEAFF
>NA|TRBV7-9|TRBJ2-5|few
TGTGCCAGCAGCTTGAGTGAGTTTCAAGAGACCCAGTACTTC
CASSLSEFQETQYF
>TRBD2|TRBV3-1|TRBJ2-1|NA
TGTGCCAGCAGCCACGGGACTAGCCTAACCTTTAGAAGATACAATGAGCAGTTCTTC
CASSHGTSLTFRRYNEQFF
>TRBD1|TRBV6-2/TRBV6-3|TRBJ1-1|many
TGTGCCAGCAGACTGGGGACAGCAGACATGAACACTGAAGCTTTCTTT
CASRLGTADMNTEAFF
>TRBD1|TRBV12-3/TRBV12-4|TRBJ1-3|many
TGTGCCAGCTCGACAGGGGCCATCTCTGGAAACACCATATATTTT
CASSTGAISGNTIYF
>TRBD2|TRBV20-1|TRBJ2-7|many
TGCAGTGCTAGAGATCCTAGCGGGGGTGACTCCTACGAGCAGTACTTC
CSARDPSGGDSYEQYF
>TRBD1|TRBV2|TRBJ2-7|NA
TGTGCCAGCAGCCCACCATCGACAGGGTCCCACGAGCAGTACTTC
CASSPPSTGSHEQYF
>NA|TRBV7-2|TRBJ2-2|medium-sized
TGTGCCAGCAGCGCGGGACAGCCCGCGAACACCGGGGAGCTGTTTTTT
CASSAGQPANTGELFF
>TRBD1|TRBV12-3/TRBV12-4|TRBJ1-1|many
TGTGCCAGCAGTTTACGACAGGGGAACACTGAAGCTTTCTTT
CASSLRQGNTEAFF
>NA|TRBV7-2|TRBJ1-1|many
TGTGCCAGCAGCACTACGACCGCCTCGCTCACTGAAGCTTTCTTT
CASSTTTASLTEAFF
>NA|TRBV20-1|TRBJ1-5|many
TGCAGTGCTAGAGCTTCAGGGTTCCAGCCCCAGCATTTT
CSARASGFQPQHF
>NA|TRBV6-2/TRBV6-3|TRBJ2-7|NA
TGTGCCAGCAGTCAAGCGGGGAGGGGGCATTACGAGCAGTACTTC
CASSQAGRGHYEQYF
>NA|TRBV29-1|TRBJ1-3|many
TGCAGCGCCCGTATGGGAAACACCATATATTTT
CSARMGNTIYF
>TRBD1|TRBV7-3|TRBJ2-2|NA
TGTGCCAGCAGCTACGGGGACAGAAGAGAAACCGGGGAGCTGTTTTTT
CASSYGDRRETGELFF
>TRBD1|TRBV20-1|TRBJ2-7|many
TGCAGTGCTCCCCGACAGGGGGTCTCCTACGAGCAGTACTTC
CSAPRQGVSYEQYF
>TRBD2|TRBV24-1|TRBJ2-1|many
TGTGCCACCAGTGATTCAACCCGGACTAGCGGGGGGATCAATGAGCAGTTCTTC
CATSDSTRTSGGINEQFF
>NA|TRBV29-1|TRBJ1-1|many
TGCAGCGCCGCACCCAGGGGCCAAGCTTTCTTT
CSAAPRGQAFF
>NA|TRBV25-1|TRBJ1-6|many
TGTGCCAGCAGTGAAGCGGCAGCCAAACCCCTCCACTTT
CASSEAAAKPLHF
>NA|TRBV7-8|TRBJ2-7|many
TGTGCCAGCAGCTTAGCGGGGCCAGGGGCTACTCGCGAGCAGTACTTC
CASSLAGPGATREQYF
>NA|TRBV5-1|TRBJ2-3|many
TGCGCCAGCAGCGAGGCCCACCCAGATACGCAGTATTTT
CASSEAHPDTQYF
>TRBD2|TRBV20-1|TRBJ2-7|many
TGCAGTGCCCGGGGACTAGCGGGCCCGGAGGAGCAGTACTTC
CSARGLAGPEEQYF
>NA|TRBV29-1|TRBJ1-2|many
TGCAGCGCCTACAGTACGAGGGACTATGGCTACACCTTC
CSAYSTRDYGYTF
>NA|TRBV6-5|TRBJ1-3|many
TGTGCCAGCAGTTACAGCCGGGCAGCGGGGAACACCATATATTTT
CASSYSRAAGNTIYF
>NA|TRBV18|TRBJ2-7|many
TGTGCCAGCTCGGCGCTTAACGGGGGGCAGTACTTC
CASSALNGGQYF
>TRBD1|TRBV9|TRBJ1-2|few
TGTGCCAGCAGCGTAGATCAGGGGGCGCGAGGGGCCTATGGCTACACCTTC
CASSVDQGARGAYGYTF
>NA|TRBV6-1|TRBJ1-5|many
TGTGCCAGCAGTCCCCTAGGAGGGAATCAGCCCCAGCATTTT
CASSPLGGNQPQHF
>NA|TRBV11-2|TRBJ1-1|many
TGTGCCAGCAGCTTAGTAGGCAAACTGAACACTGAAGCTTTCTTT
CASSLVGKLNTEAFF
>NA|TRBV18|TRBJ1-1|many
TGTGCCAGCTCACCCCGGTCCCCCCAGGGCACTGAAGCTTTCTTT
CASSPRSPQGTEAFF
>NA|TRBV6-4|TRBJ2-1|many
TGTGCCAGCAGCGTGGACAGCTCCTACAATGAGCAGTTCTTC
CASSVDSSYNEQFF
>NA|TRBV20-1|TRBJ1-1|NA
TGCAGTGCTAAAGGTCTAGGCCTCTTT
CSAKGLGLF
>TRBD1|TRBV7-9|TRBJ1-1|many
TGTGCCAGCATCGGGACAGGGCCTCAAAGGACTGAAGCTTTCTTT
CASIGTGPQRTEAFF
>NA|TRBV5-6|TRBJ1-2|NA
TGTGCCAGCAGCTTAGGGCGGCCCTATGGCTACACCTTC
CASSLGRPYGYTF
>TRBD1|TRBV6-6|TRBJ1-1|many
TGTGCCAGCAGGTTGACAGGGCTGGGCATCGTGAACACTGAAGCTTTCTTT
CASRLTGLGIVNTEAFF
>NA|TRBV2|TRBJ2-1|NA
TGTGCCAGCAGGTTTGGACGGGAGCACCACAATGAGCAGTTCTTC
CASRFGREHHNEQFF
>TRBD2|TRBV7-8|TRBJ2-1|NA
TGTGCCAGCAGCCAGGGACTAGCGGCGGCCAATGAGCAGTTCTTC
CASSQGLAAANEQFF
>TRBD1|TRBV20-1|TRBJ1-5|many
TGCAGTGCTAGCTCGGGACAGGGATTTGATAAGCCCCAGCATTTT
CSASSGQGFDKPQHF
>TRBD2|TRBV28|TRBJ2-1|many
TGTGCCAGCAGTTCCTCTAGCGGGGGGGCCTACAATGAGCAGTTCTTC
CASSSSSGGAYNEQFF
>NA|TRBV5-6|TRBJ1-6|NA
TGTGCCAGCAGCCGGGGGGAGCGTAATTCACCCCTCCACTTT
CASSRGERNSPLHF
>TRBD1|TRBV5-6|TRBJ1-5|medium-sized
TGTGCCAGCAGCCACCGACAGGGATTTCAGCCCCAGCATTTT
CASSHRQGFQPQHF
>NA|TRBV10-3|TRBJ2-3|many
TGTGCCATCAGCCCCGCGGGGTCCGGGCAGTATTTT
CAISPAGSGQYF
>TRBD1|TRBV6-1|TRBJ1-5|many
TGTGCCAGCAGTGACAGGGGGCTCAGCAATCAGCCCCAGCATTTT
CASSDRGLSNQPQHF
>NA|TRBV12-3/TRBV12-4|TRBJ2-7|many
TGTGCCAGCAGTTCGCAGGGGAGTTACGAGCAGTACTTC
CASSSQGSYEQYF
>NA|TRBV7-3|TRBJ1-1|medium-sized
TGTGCCAGCAGCCCTTACAAGAACACTGAAGCTTTCTTT
CASSPYKNTEAFF